This T cell receptor beta chain was recovered during a study of identical twins. Study observations and caveats: Beta clonotypes that were abundant in cord blood contained fewer insertions, a pattern absent from memory repertoires. Model-predicted out-of-frame TCR alpha sharing fell below observed values in monozygotic twins.

TCRdb re-derived calls from the 5' RACE reads in MiXCR, one entry per CDR3 protein. The profile shows around 250,000 distinct CDR3 sequences, about 12% of them singletons. This CDR3 is built from 14 residues. Trimming removed 0 bases at V and 6 bases at J, with 9 bases between. Germline assignment: CDR1 MNHEY and CDR2 SVGAGI. This clonotype was detected ten times or more. The antigen is undetermined. These same data were also listed under a study on yellow fever vaccine responses in identical twins.

The sequence came from a woman younger than 30 in good health. The V and J genes are TRBV6-5 and TRBJ2-4; possibly TRBD1 for D (5 bases). The material sequenced was memory (CD45RO+) T cells sorted from blood. The CDR3 DNA follows: TGTGCCAGCAGTTACTCTAGGGGTACAAACATTCAGTACTTC. Its protein is CASSYSRGTNIQYF.